A single sample is the source of the 16 T cell receptor beta chains below, sequenced in a study of blood T cell repertoires in COVID-19. TCRdb keeps only in-frame clones here, not all; method: immunoSEQ multiplex PCR. The data show around 160,000 clones, with about nine tenths seen just once and approximately 6.1% held by the top ten. Sequenced material: peripheral blood. The receptor source for this set is an elderly man with acute or convalescent COVID-19.

The chain employs TRBV28 and TRBJ1-6; the D gene is possibly TRBD1 (6 bases). The V and J ends lost 8 bases and 8 bases respectively, with 19 bases between them. Germline V lookup: CDR1 MDHEN, CDR2 SYDVKM. The CDR3 is 15 residues long. In nucleotides, the CDR3 is TGTGCCAGCTCCTCGGGGGGGGCGGAGGATTCACCCCTCCACTTT. It codes for CASSSGGAEDSPLHF.

The chain has TRBV9 and TRBJ1-2; 7 nucleotides align to TRBD1. This CDR3 contains 13 residues. Germline CDR1 and CDR2: SGDLS and YYNGEE. V was pared by 2 bases and J by 3 bases, with 1 base of the junction left unmatched. In DNA, the CDR3 is TGTGCCAGCAGCGTTACAGGGGACTATGGCTACACCTTC. Protein sequence: CASSVTGDYGYTF.

J is TRBJ1-1 and V is TRBV18; TRBD1 might be the D (5 bases). V shed 3 bases and J shed 3 bases, with 17 bases lying between them. Germline CDR1 is KGHSH and CDR2 is LQKENI. CDR3 size: 16 residues. This CDR3 is CASSPRAWGSDTEAFF. The CDR3 DNA sequence: TGTGCCAGCTCACCCAGGGCGTGGGGATCGGACACTGAAGCTTTCTTT.

The chain has TRBV6-5 and TRBJ2-3; 9 bases are a match to TRBD2. This CDR3 has 16 amino acids. After removal of 4 bases from V and 2 bases from J, the junction contained 7 bases not matched to a gene. Germline lookup yields CDR1 MNHEY and CDR2 SVGAGI. The DNA for the CDR3 is TGTGCCAGCAGTTCCAAGCGGGGGGATACCACAGATACGCAGTATTTT. As protein: CASSSKRGDTTDTQYF.

This chain uses TRBV4-1 with TRBJ2-3; the match to TRBD2 covers 9 bases. V shed 1 base, J shed 5 bases, and the junction held 7 bases outside the gene matches. The CDR3 runs to 16 residues. CDR1 and CDR2 (germline): MGHRA, YSYEKL. DNA for the CDR3: TGCGCCAGCAGCCAAGTTGGCCTAGCGGGGCAAGATACGCAGTATTTT. Translation gives CASSQVGLAGQDTQYF.

V gene TRBV6-2 or TRBV6-3 combines with J gene TRBJ2-7; a possible D gene is TRBD1 (5 bases). The CDR3 is 16 amino acids. The V and J ends lost 2 bases and 2 bases respectively, with 16 bases between them. Germline values: CDR1 MNHEY, CDR2 SVGEGT. The CDR3 is CASSYGLGPVAYEQYF. CDR3 in DNA: TGTGCCAGCAGTTACGGGCTGGGGCCGGTCGCCTACGAGCAGTACTTC.

This sequence joins TRBV11-2 and TRBJ2-1; a possible D gene is TRBD2 (5 bases). Deletions cut 3 bases from V and 4 bases from J, with 10 bases between. The CDR3 extends over 14 amino acids. Germline lookup yields CDR1 SGHAT and CDR2 FQNNGV. CDR3 loop: CASSLPTRYNEQFF. The CDR3, as DNA: TGTGCCAGCAGCTTGCCTACTAGGTACAATGAGCAGTTCTTC.

V is TRBV28 and J is TRBJ1-2, with D hard to call. V was trimmed by 6 bases and J by 5 bases, leaving 10 bases between them. This CDR3 comprises 12 residues. CDR1 is MDHEN and CDR2 is SYDVKM in the germline V gene. The CDR3 DNA reads TGTGCCAGCAGGACCTCGGGATATGGCTACACCTTC. Its protein is CASRTSGYGYTF.

The genes are TRBV10-2 and TRBJ1-2, with TRBD1 matching over 9 bases. Looked up from germline, CDR1 is WSHSY and CDR2 is SAAADI. The CDR3 runs to 14 residues. The V gene end was trimmed by 2 bases and the J gene end by 8 bases; junction bases not matched to a gene: 6. In DNA form, the CDR3 reads TGCGCCAGCAGTGAGAGCGGGACAGGGAAAGGCTACACCTTC. Residues: CASSESGTGKGYTF.

This clone was counted once. The DNA for the CDR3 is TGTGCCAGCAGTCGACAGTCCTACGAGCAGTACTTC. It codes for CASSRQSYEQYF. The rearrangement links TRBV6-5 to TRBJ2-7; D may be TRBD1 (5 bases). The CDR3 length is 12 residues. Trimming left V 5 bases short and J 1 base short, with 6 bases between. In germline, CDR1 is MNHEY, CDR2 SVGAGI.

This clone appeared a single time. CDR3 DNA sequence: TGTGCCAGTAGACTCGGACAGGGTCCATCGCCCCAGCATTTT. Its translation is CASRLGQGPSPQHF. V is TRBV19 and J is TRBJ1-5; 8 nucleotides line up with TRBD1. Germline CDR1 and CDR2: LNHDA and SQIVND (reference sequence). The CDR3 length is 14 residues. V shed 6 bases and J 9 bases; nucleotides not matched to a gene: 10.

The chain couples TRBV6-5 to TRBJ1-1; a possible D gene is TRBD1 (6 bases). Trimming stripped 2 bases from V and 1 base from J, with 14 bases between. CDR1 and CDR2 from the germline V gene are MNHEY and SVGAGI. The CDR3 spans 16 residues. CDR3: CASSYRRTATNTEAFF. The CDR3 DNA reads as TGTGCCAGCAGTTACAGACGGACAGCCACGAACACTGAAGCTTTCTTT.

The rearrangement links TRBV24-1 to TRBJ2-2, with 9 bases aligning to TRBD1. The J segment lost 2 bases and the V segment lost 3 bases, leaving 6 bases of the junction unmatched. CDR3 length: 17 residues. Germline V gives CDR1 KGHDR, CDR2 SFDVKD. The CDR3 nucleotides read TGTGCCACCAGTGATCCCCGGGACAGGGTTAACACCGGGGAGCTGTTTTTT. Translating it yields CATSDPRDRVNTGELFF.

The J gene is TRBJ2-7, the V gene TRBV11-2, with TRBD1 matching 8 bases. CDR3 length: 14 amino acids. From germline, CDR1 is SGHAT and CDR2 FQNNGV. V was clipped by 1 base and J by 4 bases; unmatched bases: 3. CDR3 residues: CASSLGQGQYEQYF. CDR3 DNA sequence: TGTGCCAGCAGCTTAGGACAGGGGCAGTACGAGCAGTACTTC.

This chain links TRBV7-9 with TRBJ2-3; TRBD2 agrees at 8 bases. There are 16 residues in the CDR3. Germline loops: CDR1 SEHNR, CDR2 FQNEAQ (reference sequence). Trimming at V came to 5 bases and at J to 6 bases, leaving 13 bases not matched to a gene. As DNA, the CDR3 is TGTGCCAGCAGCCCTAGACCGGGACTAGGTGCTGATACGCAGTATTTT. It is translated as CASSPRPGLGADTQYF. The whole variable domain, filled in from reference TRBV7-9 and TRBJ2-3, reads DTGVSQNPRHKITKRGQNVTFRCDPISEHNRLYWYRQTLGQGPEFLTYFQNEAQLEKSRLLSDRFSAERPKGSFSTLEIQRTEQGDSAMYLCASSPRPGLGADTQYFGPGTRLTVL.

The J gene is TRBJ2-2, the V gene TRBV6-6, with D unclear. Germline V lookup: CDR1 MNHNY, CDR2 SVGAGI (reference sequence). The CDR3 has 14 amino acids. V shed 2 bases and J shed 3 bases, with 7 bases lying between them. The CDR3 spells CASSYGSHTGELFF. The CDR3 DNA is TGTGCCAGCAGTTACGGCTCCCACACCGGGGAGCTGTTTTTT.